This T cell receptor (beta chain) was profiled in a study of CD8+CD57+ T cells in acquired aplastic anemia. Turning to the study itself: CD4+ and CD8+ cells, once sorted, gave DNA averaging roughly 3 ug.

General study findings and limits: Controls did not differ significantly from patients in CD8+ Simpson's diversity.

It was genomic DNA that served as the template for profiling TCR beta VDJ and CDR3. TCRdb passed the reads through MiXCR, listing each CDR3 protein once. This sample yields under 350,000 distinct CDR3 sequences, of which 45% to 70% are seen a single time; less than 10% belongs to the top ten. V lost 3 bases to trimming and J lost 4 bases, with 21 bases between them. The germline V gene encodes CDR1 DFQATT and CDR2 SNEGSKA (reference sequence). The CDR3 runs to 16 residues. On this clonotype: Antigen unknown.

Specimen: sorted CD4+, CD8+, or CD8+CD57+ T cells (not recorded which) from PBMCs. The rearrangement joins TRBV20-1 to TRBJ2-5; D unresolved. The receptor was isolated from a human donor with severe aplastic anemia or a healthy control (not recorded which). The CDR3 is CSASKVIGRIRETQYF. CDR3 coding DNA: TGCAGTGCTAGTAAAGTGATAGGACGGATAAGAGAGACCCAGTACTTC.